The 18 T cell receptor beta chains presented below share a single source sample, sequenced in a study of cytomegalovirus exposure and HLA in healthy donors (dated by TCRdb to 2015 to 2018). The library was produced with the immunoSEQ multiplex PCR assay. A mixture of 60 forward primers for TCR Vbeta segments and 13 reverse primers for TCR Jbeta segments was used in the multiplex PCR. TCRdb carries this immuneACCESS record with in-frame sequences only. Its versions omit some clonotypes, under half of them owing to an unresolved V gene in the studies checked, with the rest unexplained. In all, the sample holds fewer than 150,000 clones, and roughly 75% of those were seen once. The ten most abundant clones make up approximately 2.1% of the sample. Sequencing was carried out using PBMCs. These receptors were taken from a man aged 30-40 years in good health and CMV-seronegative.

The chain is built from TRBV6-6 and TRBJ2-7, with TRBD1 as a possible D gene (5 bases). Germline V gene sequence: CDR1 MNHNY, CDR2 SVGAGI (reference sequence). Deletions cut 0 bases from V and 2 bases from J, with 11 bases between. The CDR3 contains 15 residues. The CDR3 sequence is CASSYSDIKTYEQYF. DNA for the CDR3: TGTGCCAGCAGTTACTCGGACATAAAAACCTACGAGCAGTACTTC.

This chain links TRBV11-3 with TRBJ2-7, with 7 positions matching TRBD1. Per germline, CDR1 SGHNT and CDR2 YENEEA. With V trimmed by 5 bases and J by 3 bases, 10 bases remained unmatched. The CDR3 is 15 residues long. The CDR3 sequence is CASSPGVDRLYEQYF. DNA for the CDR3: TGTGCCAGCAGCCCCGGGGTGGACAGGCTCTACGAGCAGTACTTC.

The rearrangement links TRBV5-1 to TRBJ2-3; TRBD2 matches at 13 bases. With 3 bases clipped from V and 3 bases from J, the junction kept 10 bases outside the gene matches. The CDR3 loop spans 18 amino acids. Per the germline V gene, CDR1 is SGHRS and CDR2 is YFSETQ. DNA for the CDR3: TGCGCCAGCAGCTACCGGCCCACTAGCGGGAGGGGTACAGATACGCAGTATTTT. It codes for CASSYRPTSGRGTDTQYF.

The chain carries TRBV29-1 and TRBJ2-7; D is unclear. V lost 6 bases and J lost 6, with 15 bases in between. Germline-derived CDR1 and CDR2 are SQVTM and ANQGSEA. This CDR3 has 12 residues. CDR3 amino acids: CSVRRGNFEQYF. CDR3 nucleotide sequence: TGCAGCGTGCGGAGAGGCAACTTCGAGCAGTACTTC.

The chain combines TRBV27 with TRBJ2-7, with TRBD2 as a possible D gene (5 bases). Germline CDR1 and CDR2: MNHEY and SMNVEV (reference sequence). V lost 7 bases, J lost 5 bases, and 33 bases lay in between. The CDR3 is made up of 19 amino acids. CDR3 region: CASTRPSPFKAAVLDEQYF. CDR3 nucleotide sequence: TGTGCCAGCACCCGCCCCTCCCCTTTTAAAGCGGCCGTGTTAGACGAGCAGTACTTC.

V gene TRBV2 combines with J gene TRBJ2-7; TRBD1 matches at 8 bases. Germline V gene lookup returns CDR1 SNHLY and CDR2 FYNNEI. The CDR3 is made up of 14 amino acids. With V trimmed by 0 bases and J by 11 bases, 9 bases remained unmatched. The CDR3 sequence: CASSEAQGVTGEYF. CDR3 in DNA: TGTGCCAGCAGTGAAGCACAGGGGGTTACAGGGGAGTACTTC. Drawing the rest from reference TRBV2 and TRBJ2-7, the complete variable domain is EPEVTQTPSHQVTQMGQEVILRCVPISNHLYFYWYRQILGQKVEFLVSFYNNEISEKSEIFDDQFSVERPDGSNFTLKIRSTKLEDSAMYFCASSEAQGVTGEYFGPGTRLTVT.

The chain has TRBV6-5 and TRBJ2-3, with TRBD2 as a possible D gene (5 bases). The V and J ends lost 0 bases and 3 bases respectively, with 10 bases between them. Germline CDR1 MNHEY, CDR2 SVGAGI. This CDR3 spans 15 amino acids. The CDR3 protein is CASSYSMPGTDTQYF. The CDR3 DNA is TGTGCCAGCAGTTACTCGATGCCGGGGACAGATACGCAGTATTTT.

The chain combines TRBV5-1 with TRBJ2-7; 12 bases agree with TRBD2. Per the germline V gene, CDR1 is SGHRS and CDR2 is YFSETQ. V shed 4 bases and J 1 base; nucleotides not matched to a gene: 3. CDR3 size: 15 residues. The DNA for the CDR3 is TGCGCCAGCAGCCCAGGACTAGCGGGGTCCTACGAGCAGTACTTC. It codes for CASSPGLAGSYEQYF.

This chain links TRBV10-3 with TRBJ2-7; D perhaps matches TRBD2 (6 bases). The V end was cut by 10 bases, the J end by 2 bases, with 21 bases between. CDR3 length: 15 amino acids. Germline values: CDR1 ENHRY, CDR2 SYGVKD. CDR3 coding DNA: TGTGCCACCGCTCAACCGGAGGGCGCAGCCTACGAGCAGTACTTC. Protein sequence: CATAQPEGAAYEQYF.

The V and J genes are TRBV29-1 and TRBJ2-3; the D is unclear. This CDR3 spans 11 amino acids. Trimming removed 7 bases at V and 4 bases at J, with 9 bases between. The germline CDR1 and CDR2 sequences are SQVTM and ANQGSEA. The CDR3: CSGHISDTQYF. DNA for the CDR3: TGCAGCGGGCATATATCAGATACGCAGTATTTT.

Only one count was recorded for this clone. The CDR3 sequence: CASSENRGSGNTIYF. The CDR3 coding sequence is TGTGCCAGCAGTGAAAACCGGGGTTCCGGAAACACCATATATTTT. This sequence joins TRBV6-1 and TRBJ1-3; D not resolved. The V gene lost 2 bases and the J gene lost 4 bases, with 12 bases spanning the gap. Germline loops: CDR1 MNHNS, CDR2 SASEGT. The CDR3 covers 15 residues.

V usage is TRBV4-1 and J usage is TRBJ2-5; TRBD2 agrees at 12 bases. V gave up 1 base and J gave up 0 bases; unmatched junction bases: 3. CDR1 is MGHRA and CDR2 is YSYEKL in the germline V gene. The CDR3 spans 17 residues. The CDR3 sequence is CASSQGTSGVYQETQYF. In DNA, the CDR3 is TGCGCCAGCAGCCAAGGGACTAGCGGGGTCTACCAAGAGACCCAGTACTTC.

The J gene is TRBJ2-2, the V gene TRBV5-4; no definite D call. This CDR3 contains 14 residues. V was trimmed by 0 bases and J by 0 bases, leaving 3 bases between them. From germline, CDR1 is SGHNT and CDR2 YYREEE (reference sequence). CDR3 protein: CASSLVANTGELFF. The CDR3 DNA is TGTGCCAGCAGCTTGGTAGCGAACACCGGGGAGCTGTTTTTT.

V usage is TRBV29-1 and J usage is TRBJ2-3; no reliable D call. This CDR3 is built from 13 residues. The germline CDR1 and CDR2 sequences are SQVTM and ANQGSEA. V shed 6 bases and J shed 0 bases, with 10 bases lying between them. CDR3 bases: TGCAGCGTAGCGTACTCTAGCACAGATACGCAGTATTTT. Its translation is CSVAYSSTDTQYF.

In its sample, this clone was seen a few times. The chain links TRBV30 to TRBJ2-7, with D possibly matching TRBD2 (5 bases). The CDR3 length is 13 residues. Trimming cost V 1 base and J 5 bases, with 12 bases left between them. Germline CDR1 and CDR2: GTSNPN and SVGIG (reference sequence). In DNA, the CDR3 is TGTGCCTGGAGTGCTAGCCCCAGCGACGAGCAGTACTTC. As protein: CAWSASPSDEQYF.

The V call is TRBV29-1, the J call TRBJ2-7; TRBD1 matches 8 bases. Germline V gene lookup returns CDR1 SQVTM and CDR2 ANQGSEA. The V gene end was trimmed by 4 bases and the J gene end by 0 bases; junction bases not matched to a gene: 8. The CDR3 totals 15 residues. CDR3: CSVGARQGLSYEQYF. CDR3 nucleotide sequence: TGCAGCGTTGGAGCGAGACAGGGGCTCTCCTACGAGCAGTACTTC.

This chain uses TRBV27 with TRBJ1-6, with 9 positions matching TRBD1. J lost 9 bases, V lost 5 bases, and 8 bases had no gene match. This CDR3 spans 15 amino acids. Germline V gene sequence: CDR1 MNHEY, CDR2 SMNVEV (reference sequence). CDR3 amino acids: CASSLGQGKSSPLHF. CDR3 nucleotides: TGTGCCAGCAGTCTCGGACAGGGGAAGAGTTCACCCCTCCACTTT.

The chain employs TRBV5-1 and TRBJ2-1; 12 bases match TRBD1. The CDR3 loop spans 15 amino acids. Per germline, CDR1 SGHRS and CDR2 YFSETQ. Unmatched junction bases numbered 6, after V lost 4 bases and J lost 7 bases. CDR3 nucleotides: TGCGCCAGCAGCGCACCGGGACAGGGGGCGAATGAGCAGTTCTTC. Translated: CASSAPGQGANEQFF.